Listed below are T cell receptor beta chains from one sample, sequenced in a study of control samples from healthy donors and cancer patients. Generated by immunoSEQ multiplex PCR, the TCRdb table keeps only in-frame clones and is missing some. The top ten hold more than 2.5% of the sample, which has roughly 130,000 clones, about 88% seen once. The sample taken for sequencing was blood. Every receptor here comes from a man aged 50-59 years in good health. CDR3s include the opening cysteine and the closing phenylalanine or tryptophan. D genes are given only for firm matches. Clone size is given for some rows only: seen once, a few or many times, or a class if the clone is expanded.

abundance: NA
v_gene: TRBV19
j_gene: TRBJ1-1
len: 13
d_gene: NA
CDR3aa: CASSIAVNTEAFF
CDR3nt: TGTGCCAGTAGTATAGCAGTGAACACTGAAGCTTTCTTT

abundance: NA
v_gene: TRBV28
j_gene: TRBJ2-3
len: 15
d_gene: TRBD1
CDR3aa: CASKPRGRGTDTQYF
CDR3nt: TGTGCCAGCAAACCGAGGGGGCGAGGCACAGATACGCAGTATTTT

abundance: NA
v_gene: TRBV9
j_gene: TRBJ2-3
len: 16
d_gene: NA
CDR3aa: CASSVGAPQGTDTQYF
CDR3nt: TGTGCCAGCAGCGTAGGGGCCCCTCAGGGCACAGATACGCAGTATTTT

abundance: NA
v_gene: TRBV19
j_gene: TRBJ1-2
len: 16
d_gene: TRBD1
CDR3aa: CASRNPGQVSNYGYTF
CDR3nt: TGTGCCAGTAGAAACCCCGGACAGGTATCTAACTATGGCTACACCTTC

abundance: NA
v_gene: TRBV6-5
j_gene: TRBJ1-2
len: 13
d_gene: TRBD1
CDR3aa: CASRPDRNYGYTF
CDR3nt: TGTGCCAGCAGGCCGGACAGGAACTATGGCTACACCTTC

abundance: once
v_gene: TRBV2
j_gene: TRBJ2-2
len: 16
d_gene: TRBD1
CDR3aa: CASSDQGAPNTGELFF
CDR3nt: TGTGCCAGCAGTGACCAGGGGGCCCCGAACACCGGGGAGCTGTTTTTT

abundance: NA
v_gene: TRBV11-3
j_gene: TRBJ2-2
len: 15
d_gene: TRBD1
CDR3aa: CASSLAPTGVGELFF
CDR3nt: TGTGCCAGCAGCTTAGCTCCCACAGGGGTCGGGGAGCTGTTTTTT

abundance: NA
v_gene: TRBV3-1/TRBV3-2
j_gene: TRBJ2-3
len: 16
d_gene: TRBD2
CDR3aa: CASSLSSGGYIDTQYF
CDR3nt: TGTGCCAGCAGCCTCAGTAGCGGGGGGTACATAGATACGCAGTATTTT

abundance: NA
v_gene: TRBV2
j_gene: TRBJ1-2
len: 12
d_gene: NA
CDR3aa: CASLTGATRYTF
CDR3nt: TGTGCCAGCCTCACCGGGGCTACACGCTACACCTTC

abundance: NA
v_gene: TRBV7-8
j_gene: TRBJ2-3
len: 15
d_gene: TRBD2
CDR3aa: CASSLTASGADTQYF
CDR3nt: TGTGCCAGCAGCTTAACGGCTAGCGGGGCAGATACGCAGTATTTT

abundance: NA
v_gene: TRBV27
j_gene: TRBJ2-3
len: 16
d_gene: TRBD2
CDR3aa: CASSFQRGGATDTQYF
CDR3nt: TGTGCCAGCAGCTTCCAGCGGGGGGGAGCCACAGATACGCAGTATTTT

abundance: NA
v_gene: TRBV5-1
j_gene: TRBJ2-5
len: 14
d_gene: NA
CDR3aa: CASSLESLQETQYF
CDR3nt: TGCGCCAGCAGCTTGGAGTCCCTCCAAGAGACCCAGTACTTC

abundance: NA
v_gene: TRBV6-5
j_gene: TRBJ1-5
len: 15
d_gene: NA
CDR3aa: CASSRTSYSNQPQHF
CDR3nt: TGTGCCAGCAGTCGAACATCGTATAGCAATCAGCCCCAGCATTTT

abundance: NA
v_gene: TRBV10-1
j_gene: TRBJ2-3
len: 17
d_gene: TRBD2
CDR3aa: CASSAAAGGPSTDTQYF
CDR3nt: TGCGCCAGCAGTGCTGCAGCGGGGGGGCCTAGCACAGATACGCAGTATTTT

abundance: NA
v_gene: TRBV30
j_gene: TRBJ1-2
len: 16
d_gene: NA
CDR3aa: CAWSGGRQPDFYGYTF
CDR3nt: TGTGCCTGGAGTGGGGGGAGACAGCCGGACTTCTATGGCTACACCTTC

abundance: NA
v_gene: TRBV5-1
j_gene: TRBJ2-3
len: 15
d_gene: TRBD2
CDR3aa: CASSLGGGNTDTQYF
CDR3nt: TGCGCCAGCAGCTTAGGCGGGGGGAACACAGATACGCAGTATTTT

abundance: once
v_gene: TRBV19
j_gene: TRBJ2-2
len: 13
d_gene: NA
CDR3aa: CASSYGVTGELFF
CDR3nt: TGTGCCAGTAGTTACGGGGTAACCGGGGAGCTGTTTTTT

abundance: NA
v_gene: TRBV2
j_gene: TRBJ1-1
len: 13
d_gene: TRBD1
CDR3aa: CASSATGGPEAFF
CDR3nt: TGTGCCAGCAGTGCGACAGGGGGCCCTGAAGCTTTCTTT

abundance: NA
v_gene: TRBV6-4
j_gene: TRBJ1-2
len: 15
d_gene: TRBD1
CDR3aa: CASCPQQGDPYGYTF
CDR3nt: TGTGCCAGCTGTCCCCAGCAGGGGGACCCCTATGGCTACACCTTC

abundance: NA
v_gene: TRBV7-6
j_gene: TRBJ2-6
len: 16
d_gene: NA
CDR3aa: CASSPGRGRGANVLTF
CDR3nt: TGTGCCAGCAGCCCGGGCCGGGGGCGGGGGGCCAACGTCCTGACTTTC

abundance: once
v_gene: TRBV7-9
j_gene: TRBJ1-6
len: 13
d_gene: NA
CDR3aa: CASSPTGESPLHF
CDR3nt: TGTGCCAGCAGCCCCACGGGGGAATCACCCCTCCACTTT

abundance: NA
v_gene: TRBV11-1
j_gene: TRBJ1-4
len: 15
d_gene: NA
CDR3aa: CASSQQGHTNEKLFF
CDR3nt: TGTGCCAGCAGCCAACAGGGTCATACTAATGAAAAACTGTTTTTT

abundance: NA
v_gene: TRBV6-5
j_gene: TRBJ1-3
len: 15
d_gene: NA
CDR3aa: CASSRDGRSGNTIYF
CDR3nt: TGTGCCAGCAGTAGGGACGGACGCTCTGGAAACACCATATATTTT

abundance: NA
v_gene: TRBV19
j_gene: TRBJ2-1
len: 14
d_gene: TRBD2
CDR3aa: CASNSGGALDEQFF
CDR3nt: TGTGCCAGTAACAGCGGGGGGGCCTTGGATGAGCAGTTCTTC

abundance: NA
v_gene: TRBV4-2
j_gene: TRBJ2-7
len: 15
d_gene: NA
CDR3aa: CASSPLALGSYEQYF
CDR3nt: TGTGCCAGCAGCCCCTTAGCGTTGGGGTCCTACGAGCAGTACTTC

abundance: few
v_gene: TRBV6-5
j_gene: TRBJ1-5
len: 15
d_gene: NA
CDR3aa: CASRGPQGRNQPQHF
CDR3nt: TGTGCCAGCAGGGGTCCCCAGGGGCGCAATCAGCCCCAGCATTTT

abundance: NA
v_gene: TRBV7-3
j_gene: TRBJ1-1
len: 13
d_gene: NA
CDR3aa: CASSLEMNTEAFF
CDR3nt: TGTGCCAGCAGCTTAGAAATGAACACTGAAGCTTTCTTT

abundance: NA
v_gene: TRBV19
j_gene: TRBJ2-1
len: 15
d_gene: NA
CDR3aa: CASSIDVSSYNEQFF
CDR3nt: TGTGCCAGTAGTATCGACGTGAGCTCCTACAATGAGCAGTTCTTC

abundance: NA
v_gene: TRBV28
j_gene: TRBJ1-1
len: 14
d_gene: TRBD1
CDR3aa: CASRRRGQGFGTFF
CDR3nt: TGTGCCAGCAGACGCAGGGGACAGGGGTTCGGAACTTTCTTT

abundance: NA
v_gene: TRBV11-2
j_gene: TRBJ1-2
len: 16
d_gene: TRBD1
CDR3aa: CASSPTRGLKDYGYTF
CDR3nt: TGTGCCAGCAGCCCAACGAGGGGGCTTAAGGACTATGGCTACACCTTC

abundance: NA
v_gene: TRBV12-3/TRBV12-4
j_gene: TRBJ1-6
len: 13
d_gene: TRBD1
CDR3aa: CASSDRGLVALHF
CDR3nt: TGTGCCAGCAGTGACAGGGGATTGGTGGCCCTCCACTTT

abundance: NA
v_gene: TRBV9
j_gene: TRBJ2-1
len: 13
d_gene: TRBD1
CDR3aa: CASSVGDSNEQFF
CDR3nt: TGTGCCAGCAGCGTAGGGGACAGCAATGAGCAGTTCTTC

abundance: NA
v_gene: TRBV7-6
j_gene: TRBJ2-2
len: 15
d_gene: TRBD1
CDR3aa: CASSLAGTANGELFF
CDR3nt: TGTGCCAGCAGCTTAGCAGGGACAGCCAACGGGGAGCTGTTTTTT

abundance: NA
v_gene: TRBV2
j_gene: TRBJ1-1
len: 13
d_gene: TRBD1
CDR3aa: CASRDRRDTEAFF
CDR3nt: TGTGCCAGCAGGGACAGGAGGGACACTGAAGCTTTCTTT

abundance: NA
v_gene: TRBV10-3
j_gene: TRBJ2-7
len: 15
d_gene: TRBD1
CDR3aa: CAISDPTGGGTRQYF
CDR3nt: TGTGCCATCAGTGACCCGACAGGGGGGGGTACGAGGCAGTACTTC

abundance: NA
v_gene: TRBV7-9
j_gene: TRBJ2-5
len: 19
d_gene: TRBD1
CDR3aa: CASSLAPDEGQGSWETQYF
CDR3nt: TGTGCCAGCAGCTTAGCTCCGGACGAGGGACAGGGTTCCTGGGAGACCCAGTACTTC

abundance: NA
v_gene: TRBV7-2
j_gene: TRBJ2-3
len: 13
d_gene: NA
CDR3aa: CASSLYAADTQYF
CDR3nt: TGTGCCAGCAGCTTATACGCGGCAGATACGCAGTATTTT

abundance: NA
v_gene: TRBV10-1
j_gene: TRBJ2-1
len: 16
d_gene: TRBD1
CDR3aa: CASSTRQGTPYNEQFF
CDR3nt: TGCGCCAGCAGTACCCGACAGGGAACGCCCTACAATGAGCAGTTCTTC

abundance: NA
v_gene: TRBV28
j_gene: TRBJ1-2
len: 12
d_gene: TRBD1
CDR3aa: CASSARTGSHTF
CDR3nt: TGTGCCAGCAGTGCCCGGACAGGCAGCCACACCTTC

abundance: NA
v_gene: TRBV9
j_gene: TRBJ1-2
len: 15
d_gene: TRBD1
CDR3aa: CASSARGGRNYGYTF
CDR3nt: TGTGCCAGCAGCGCGCGAGGGGGCCGTAACTATGGCTACACCTTC

abundance: NA
v_gene: TRBV28
j_gene: TRBJ1-4
len: 15
d_gene: NA
CDR3aa: CASSLTQGRNEKLFF
CDR3nt: TGTGCCAGCAGTTTAACCCAGGGACGTAATGAAAAACTGTTTTTT

abundance: NA
v_gene: TRBV4-1
j_gene: TRBJ2-7
len: 16
d_gene: NA
CDR3aa: CASSQGFQGSSYEQYF
CDR3nt: TGCGCCAGCAGCCAAGGGTTCCAGGGGAGCTCCTACGAGCAGTACTTC

abundance: NA
v_gene: TRBV20-1
j_gene: TRBJ2-7
len: 11
d_gene: NA
CDR3aa: CSVRDTYEQYF
CDR3nt: TGCAGTGTCCGGGACACCTACGAGCAGTACTTC

abundance: NA
v_gene: TRBV10-2
j_gene: TRBJ1-5
len: 16
d_gene: NA
CDR3aa: CASSERGLTLNQPQHF
CDR3nt: TGCGCCAGCAGTGAGAGGGGTCTCACTCTAAATCAGCCCCAGCATTTT

abundance: NA
v_gene: TRBV5-6
j_gene: TRBJ2-1
len: 12
d_gene: NA
CDR3aa: CASSLRVNEQFF
CDR3nt: TGTGCCAGCAGCCTTCGGGTAAATGAGCAGTTCTTC

abundance: NA
v_gene: TRBV9
j_gene: TRBJ2-7
len: 14
d_gene: NA
CDR3aa: CASSVEQASYEQYF
CDR3nt: TGTGCCAGCAGCGTAGAGCAGGCCTCCTACGAGCAGTACTTC

abundance: NA
v_gene: TRBV5-6
j_gene: TRBJ2-5
len: 16
d_gene: TRBD2
CDR3aa: CASSWGLAGRQETQYF
CDR3nt: TGTGCCAGCAGCTGGGGACTAGCGGGGAGACAAGAGACCCAGTACTTC

abundance: NA
v_gene: TRBV19
j_gene: TRBJ1-5
len: 15
d_gene: NA
CDR3aa: CASSATGTSNQPQHF
CDR3nt: TGTGCCAGTAGTGCAACCGGGACAAGCAATCAGCCCCAGCATTTT

abundance: once
v_gene: TRBV10-2
j_gene: TRBJ1-1
len: 13
d_gene: NA
CDR3aa: CASSNPVNTEAFF
CDR3nt: TGCGCCAGCAGTAATCCGGTGAACACTGAAGCTTTCTTT

abundance: NA
v_gene: TRBV10-3
j_gene: TRBJ1-1
len: 15
d_gene: TRBD1
CDR3aa: CAISWRGQGSTEAFF
CDR3nt: TGTGCCATCAGCTGGAGGGGACAGGGGAGCACTGAAGCTTTCTTT

abundance: NA
v_gene: TRBV28
j_gene: TRBJ2-7
len: 16
d_gene: NA
CDR3aa: CASAPLPGFERYEQYF
CDR3nt: TGTGCCAGCGCCCCGCTACCGGGGTTCGAACGGTACGAGCAGTACTTC

abundance: NA
v_gene: TRBV25-1
j_gene: TRBJ1-1
len: 13
d_gene: NA
CDR3aa: CATGEIRSTEAFF
CDR3nt: TGTGCCACCGGGGAAATCCGGAGCACTGAAGCTTTCTTT